This TCR beta chain emerged from a study of monozygotic twins with cystic fibrosis. Here immunoSEQ multiplex PCR was the method, and the copy in TCRdb shows in-frame clones only, minus some. The table has about 24,000 clones, approximately 90% seen once. The length of the CDR3 is 15 residues. The germline V gene has CDR1 SGHTA and CDR2 FQGNSA. V was trimmed by 7 bases and J by 0 bases, leaving 13 bases between them. Sequencing used blood. The sequence derives from a girl aged 2 to 9 with cystic fibrosis. J is TRBJ2-1 and V is TRBV7-2, with D possibly called TRBD1 or TRBD2 (5 bases each). The CDR3 loop reads CASKRGIGSYNEQFF. CDR3 DNA: TGTGCCAGCAAGAGGGGTATCGGCTCCTACAATGAGCAGTTCTTC.